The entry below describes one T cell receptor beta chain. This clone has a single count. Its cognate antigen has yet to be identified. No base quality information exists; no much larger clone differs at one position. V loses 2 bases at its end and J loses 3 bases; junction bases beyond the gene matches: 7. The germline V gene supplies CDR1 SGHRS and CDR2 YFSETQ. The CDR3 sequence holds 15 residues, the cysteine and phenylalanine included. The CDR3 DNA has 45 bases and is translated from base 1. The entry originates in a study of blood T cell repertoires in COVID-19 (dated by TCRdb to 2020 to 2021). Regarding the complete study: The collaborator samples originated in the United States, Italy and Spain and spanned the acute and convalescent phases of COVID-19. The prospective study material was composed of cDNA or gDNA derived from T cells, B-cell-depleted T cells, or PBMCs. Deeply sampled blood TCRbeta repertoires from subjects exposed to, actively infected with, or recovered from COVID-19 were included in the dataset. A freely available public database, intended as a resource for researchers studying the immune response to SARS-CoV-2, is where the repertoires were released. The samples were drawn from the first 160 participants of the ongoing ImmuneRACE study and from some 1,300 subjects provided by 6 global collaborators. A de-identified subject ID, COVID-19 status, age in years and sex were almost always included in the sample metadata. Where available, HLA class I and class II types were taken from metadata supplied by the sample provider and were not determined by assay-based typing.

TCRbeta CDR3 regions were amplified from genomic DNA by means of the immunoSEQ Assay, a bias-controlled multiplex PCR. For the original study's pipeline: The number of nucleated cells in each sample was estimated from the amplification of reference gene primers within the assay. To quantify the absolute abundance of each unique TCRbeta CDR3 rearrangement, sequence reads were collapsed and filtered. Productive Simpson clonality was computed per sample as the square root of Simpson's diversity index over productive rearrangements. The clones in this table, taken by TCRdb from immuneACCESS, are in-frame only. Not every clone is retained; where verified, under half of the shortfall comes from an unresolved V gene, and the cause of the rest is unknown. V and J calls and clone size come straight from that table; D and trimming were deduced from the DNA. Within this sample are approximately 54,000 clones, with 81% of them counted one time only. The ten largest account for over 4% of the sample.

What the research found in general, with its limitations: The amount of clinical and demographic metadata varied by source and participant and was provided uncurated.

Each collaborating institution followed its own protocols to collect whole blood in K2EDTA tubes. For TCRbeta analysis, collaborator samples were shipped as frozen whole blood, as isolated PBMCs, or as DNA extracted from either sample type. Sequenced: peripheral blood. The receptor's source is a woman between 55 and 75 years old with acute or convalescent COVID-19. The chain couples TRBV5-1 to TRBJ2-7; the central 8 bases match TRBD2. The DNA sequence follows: TGCGCCAGCAGCTTTGGAGCGGGGGTGGGCTACGAGCAGTACTTC. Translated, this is CASSFGAGVGYEQYF.